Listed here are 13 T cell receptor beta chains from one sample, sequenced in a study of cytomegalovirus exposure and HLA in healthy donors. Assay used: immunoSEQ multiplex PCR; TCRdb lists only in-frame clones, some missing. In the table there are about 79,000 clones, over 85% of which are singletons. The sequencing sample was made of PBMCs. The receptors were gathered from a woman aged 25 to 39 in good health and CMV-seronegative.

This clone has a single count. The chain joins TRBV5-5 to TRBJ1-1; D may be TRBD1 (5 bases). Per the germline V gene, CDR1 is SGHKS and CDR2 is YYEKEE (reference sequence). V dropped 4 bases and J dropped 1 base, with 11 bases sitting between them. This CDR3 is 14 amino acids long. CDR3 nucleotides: TGTGCCAGCAGCACCGGGACTCAGAACACTGAAGCTTTCTTT. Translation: CASSTGTQNTEAFF. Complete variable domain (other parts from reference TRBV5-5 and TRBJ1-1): DAGVTQSPTHLIKTRGQQVTLRCSPISGHKSVSWYQQVLGQGPQFIFQYYEKEERGRGNFPDRFSARQFPNYSSELNVNALLLGDSALYLCASSTGTQNTEAFFGQGTRLTVV.

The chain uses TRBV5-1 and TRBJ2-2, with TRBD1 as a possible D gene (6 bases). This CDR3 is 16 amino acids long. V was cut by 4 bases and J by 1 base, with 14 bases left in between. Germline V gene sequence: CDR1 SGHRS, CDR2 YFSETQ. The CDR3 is CASSGQTQLNTGELFF. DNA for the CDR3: TGCGCCAGCAGCGGACAGACACAATTGAACACCGGGGAGCTGTTTTTT.

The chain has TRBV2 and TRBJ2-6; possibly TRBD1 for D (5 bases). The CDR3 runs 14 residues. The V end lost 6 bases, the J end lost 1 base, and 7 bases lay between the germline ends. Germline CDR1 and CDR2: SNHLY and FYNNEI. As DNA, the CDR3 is TGTGCCAGCAGGCCAGGGTCTGGGGCCAACGTCCTGACTTTC. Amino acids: CASRPGSGANVLTF.

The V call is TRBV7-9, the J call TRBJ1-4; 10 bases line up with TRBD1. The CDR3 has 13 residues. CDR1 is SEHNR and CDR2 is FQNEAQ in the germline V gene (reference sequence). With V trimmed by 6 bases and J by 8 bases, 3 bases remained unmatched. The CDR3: CASSGTGAEKLFF. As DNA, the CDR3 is TGTGCCAGCAGTGGGACAGGGGCCGAAAAACTGTTTTTT. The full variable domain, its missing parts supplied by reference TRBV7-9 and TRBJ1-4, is DTGVSQNPRHKITKRGQNVTFRCDPISEHNRLYWYRQTLGQGPEFLTYFQNEAQLEKSRLLSDRFSAERPKGSFSTLEIQRTEQGDSAMYLCASSGTGAEKLFFGSGTQLSVL.

CDR3 DNA sequence: TGTGCCAGCAGCATTCGCGGGACAGGGGACACTGAAGCTTTCTTT. The encoded protein is CASSIRGTGDTEAFF. The V and J genes are TRBV7-9 and TRBJ1-1, with TRBD1 matching 10 bases. The CDR3 has 15 amino acids. The J segment lost 3 bases and the V segment lost 5 bases, leaving 6 bases of the junction unmatched. CDR1 and CDR2 from the germline V gene are SEHNR and FQNEAQ (reference sequence).

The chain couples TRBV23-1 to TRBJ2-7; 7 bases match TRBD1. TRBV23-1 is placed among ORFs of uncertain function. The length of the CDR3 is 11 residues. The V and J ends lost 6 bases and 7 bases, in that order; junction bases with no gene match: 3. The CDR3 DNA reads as TGCGCCAGCAGCAGGGACAGAGAGCAGTACTTC. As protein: CASSRDREQYF.

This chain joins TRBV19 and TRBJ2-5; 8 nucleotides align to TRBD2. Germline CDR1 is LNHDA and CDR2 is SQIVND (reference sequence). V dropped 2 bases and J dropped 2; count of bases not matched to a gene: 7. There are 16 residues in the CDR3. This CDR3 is CASSISARGAQETQYF. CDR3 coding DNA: TGTGCCAGTAGTATATCGGCGCGGGGGGCGCAAGAGACCCAGTACTTC.

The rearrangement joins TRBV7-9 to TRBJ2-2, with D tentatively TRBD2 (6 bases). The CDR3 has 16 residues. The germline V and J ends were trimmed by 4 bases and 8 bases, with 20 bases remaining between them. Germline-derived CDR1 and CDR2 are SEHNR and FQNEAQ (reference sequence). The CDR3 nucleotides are TGTGCCAGCAGCTCCCGAGAACTAGCTGGTTCGGGGGAGCTGTTTTTT. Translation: CASSSRELAGSGELFF.

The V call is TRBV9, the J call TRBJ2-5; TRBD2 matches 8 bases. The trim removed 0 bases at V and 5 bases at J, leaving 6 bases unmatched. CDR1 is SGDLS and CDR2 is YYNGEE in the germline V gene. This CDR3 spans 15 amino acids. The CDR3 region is CASSVGSGGSETQYF. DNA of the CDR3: TGTGCCAGCAGCGTAGGGAGCGGGGGATCTGAGACCCAGTACTTC.

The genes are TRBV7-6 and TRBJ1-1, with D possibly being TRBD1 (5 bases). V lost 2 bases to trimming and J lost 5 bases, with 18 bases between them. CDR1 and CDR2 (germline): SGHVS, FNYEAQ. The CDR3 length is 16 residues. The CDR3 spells CASSLFLGFGGTEAFF. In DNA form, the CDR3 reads TGTGCCAGCAGCTTATTTTTAGGGTTCGGGGGGACTGAAGCTTTCTTT.

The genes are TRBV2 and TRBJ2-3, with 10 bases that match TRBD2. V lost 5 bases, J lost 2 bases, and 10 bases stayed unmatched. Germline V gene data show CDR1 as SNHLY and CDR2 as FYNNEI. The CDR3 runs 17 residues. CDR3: CASSNYWTSGDTDTQYF. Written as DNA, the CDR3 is TGTGCCAGCAGTAATTACTGGACTAGCGGAGACACAGATACGCAGTATTTT.

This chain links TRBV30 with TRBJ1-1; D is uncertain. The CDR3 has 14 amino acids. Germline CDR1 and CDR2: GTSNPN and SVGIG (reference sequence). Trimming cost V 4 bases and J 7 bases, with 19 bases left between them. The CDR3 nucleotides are TGTGCCTGGACAGGTCCCGCGTTAACCGTTGAAGCTTTCTTT. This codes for CAWTGPALTVEAFF.

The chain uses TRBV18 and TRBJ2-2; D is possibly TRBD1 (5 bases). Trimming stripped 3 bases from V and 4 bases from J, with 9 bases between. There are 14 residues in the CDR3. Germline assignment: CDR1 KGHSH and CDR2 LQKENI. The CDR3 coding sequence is TGTGCCAGCTCACCTTGGCAGGGCACCGGGGAGCTGTTTTTT. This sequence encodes CASSPWQGTGELFF.